The rows below give T cell receptor beta chains drawn from one sample of a study of radiation and T cells in renal cell carcinoma. Method: immunoSEQ multiplex PCR; TCRdb's copy keeps in-frame clones and lacks some. The sample has about 140,000 clones, less than 90% seen once. This material consisted of blood, taken from a patient whose treatment included radiotherapy and nephrectomy. The origin of the receptors is a woman in her forties or fifties with renal cell carcinoma. CDR3s include the opening cysteine and the closing phenylalanine or tryptophan. Each record gives: V gene, clone size, D gene, J gene, CDR3 protein, CDR3 DNA. The D gene is left open where the match is weak. Not every row has a clone size; where given, it reads once, few, many or a size class.

v_gene: TRBV7-9
abundance: .
d_gene: .
j_gene: TRBJ1-5
CDR3aa: CASSSSGRDAQHF
CDR3nt: TGTGCCAGCAGCTCCTCAGGACGAGATGCCCAGCATTTT

v_gene: TRBV19
abundance: .
d_gene: .
j_gene: TRBJ2-2
CDR3aa: CASSPQGTGELFF
CDR3nt: TGTGCCAGTAGTCCTCAGGGGACCGGGGAGCTGTTTTTT

v_gene: TRBV18
abundance: .
d_gene: TRBD2
j_gene: TRBJ2-5
CDR3aa: CASSPIAGVQETQYF
CDR3nt: TGTGCCAGCTCACCAATAGCGGGGGTCCAAGAGACCCAGTACTTC

v_gene: TRBV30
abundance: once
d_gene: .
j_gene: TRBJ1-1
CDR3aa: CAWSAAVGTEAFF
CDR3nt: TGTGCCTGGAGTGCAGCGGTTGGGACTGAAGCTTTCTTT

v_gene: TRBV6-6
abundance: few
d_gene: TRBD1
j_gene: TRBJ2-5
CDR3aa: CASSYSTGQPNF
CDR3nt: TGTGCCAGCAGTTACTCGACAGGGCAACCAAACTTC

v_gene: TRBV6-6
abundance: .
d_gene: .
j_gene: TRBJ1-1
CDR3aa: CASHKETLLAFF
CDR3nt: TGTGCCAGCCATAAGGAGACTTTGTTAGCTTTCTTT

v_gene: TRBV13
abundance: .
d_gene: .
j_gene: TRBJ2-5
CDR3aa: CASSLNLKNRQETQYF
CDR3nt: TGTGCCAGCAGCTTAAACTTGAAGAACAGACAAGAGACCCAGTACTTC

v_gene: TRBV5-4
abundance: once
d_gene: .
j_gene: TRBJ2-7
CDR3aa: CASSLELADREQYF
CDR3nt: TGTGCCAGCAGCTTGGAATTGGCAGATCGCGAGCAGTACTTC

v_gene: TRBV30
abundance: .
d_gene: .
j_gene: TRBJ1-2
CDR3aa: CAWSARSSHYGYTF
CDR3nt: TGTGCCTGGAGTGCGAGGTCATCTCACTATGGCTACACCTTC

v_gene: TRBV6-5
abundance: once
d_gene: .
j_gene: TRBJ1-5
CDR3aa: CASTNLYSNQPQHF
CDR3nt: TGTGCCAGCACAAATCTGTATAGCAATCAGCCCCAGCATTTT

v_gene: TRBV14
abundance: once
d_gene: TRBD1
j_gene: TRBJ2-7
CDR3aa: CASSRDRGRKYEQYF
CDR3nt: TGTGCCAGCAGCCGGGACAGGGGGCGAAAATACGAGCAGTACTTC

v_gene: TRBV10-3
abundance: .
d_gene: .
j_gene: TRBJ2-2
CDR3aa: CAISESTVTGELFF
CDR3nt: TGTGCCATCAGTGAGTCGACAGTCACCGGGGAGCTGTTTTTT

v_gene: TRBV11-2
abundance: .
d_gene: TRBD1
j_gene: TRBJ2-1
CDR3aa: CASSSDRVHNEQFF
CDR3nt: TGTGCCAGCAGCTCCGACAGGGTACACAATGAGCAGTTCTTC

v_gene: TRBV19
abundance: .
d_gene: TRBD1
j_gene: TRBJ2-7
CDR3aa: CASRLGTGVIPYEQYF
CDR3nt: TGTGCCAGCAGGCTCGGGACAGGGGTGATTCCCTACGAGCAGTACTTC

v_gene: TRBV5-4
abundance: .
d_gene: TRBD2
j_gene: TRBJ2-3
CDR3aa: CASSLGLAGFPDTQYF
CDR3nt: TGTGCCAGCAGCTTGGGTCTAGCGGGGTTTCCAGATACGCAGTATTTT

v_gene: TRBV30
abundance: .
d_gene: .
j_gene: TRBJ1-1
CDR3aa: CAWSLGQAIPEAFF
CDR3nt: TGTGCCTGGAGTTTAGGGCAGGCTATCCCTGAAGCTTTCTTT

v_gene: TRBV6-6
abundance: .
d_gene: TRBD1
j_gene: TRBJ2-1
CDR3aa: CASSPESARGYNEQFF
CDR3nt: TGTGCCAGCAGCCCCGAGTCGGCCAGGGGGTACAATGAGCAGTTCTTC

v_gene: TRBV28
abundance: .
d_gene: .
j_gene: TRBJ2-3
CDR3aa: CASSLESTDTQYF
CDR3nt: TGTGCCAGCAGTTTGGAGAGCACAGATACGCAGTATTTT

v_gene: TRBV28
abundance: .
d_gene: TRBD1
j_gene: TRBJ1-1
CDR3aa: CASLGQASLNTEAFF
CDR3nt: TGTGCCAGCCTGGGACAGGCATCCTTGAACACTGAAGCTTTCTTT

v_gene: TRBV9
abundance: .
d_gene: .
j_gene: TRBJ1-2
CDR3aa: CASSEDTVGSYTF
CDR3nt: TGTGCCAGCAGCGAGGACACGGTCGGGAGCTACACCTTC

v_gene: TRBV5-1
abundance: .
d_gene: .
j_gene: TRBJ2-7
CDR3aa: CASSLDRGEQYF
CDR3nt: TGCGCCAGCAGCTTGGATCGGGGAGAGCAGTACTTC

v_gene: TRBV6-5
abundance: .
d_gene: .
j_gene: TRBJ2-7
CDR3aa: CASSQTDPKLYEQYF
CDR3nt: TGTGCCAGCAGTCAGACCGACCCCAAACTTTACGAGCAGTACTTC

v_gene: TRBV18
abundance: .
d_gene: TRBD1
j_gene: TRBJ2-5
CDR3aa: CASSPIDRVETQYF
CDR3nt: TGTGCCAGCTCACCTATTGACAGGGTAGAGACCCAGTACTTC

v_gene: TRBV4-2
abundance: .
d_gene: TRBD1
j_gene: TRBJ1-1
CDR3aa: CASSQGGQGAAEAFF
CDR3nt: TGTGCCAGCAGCCAAGGTGGCCAGGGGGCGGCTGAAGCTTTCTTT

v_gene: TRBV19
abundance: .
d_gene: .
j_gene: TRBJ1-3
CDR3aa: CASRRSSGNTIYF
CDR3nt: TGTGCCAGTAGGCGTTCCTCTGGAAACACCATATATTTT

v_gene: TRBV7-9
abundance: .
d_gene: .
j_gene: TRBJ2-3
CDR3aa: CASSPTWGQTDTQYF
CDR3nt: TGTGCCAGCAGCCCTACTTGGGGGCAGACAGATACGCAGTATTTT

v_gene: TRBV9
abundance: .
d_gene: TRBD2
j_gene: TRBJ2-1
CDR3aa: CASSSRLAGAYNEQFF
CDR3nt: TGTGCCAGCAGCTCGCGACTAGCGGGGGCCTACAATGAGCAGTTCTTC

v_gene: TRBV6-6
abundance: few
d_gene: .
j_gene: TRBJ1-1
CDR3aa: CASSSYTEAFF
CDR3nt: TGTGCCAGCAGTTCATACACTGAAGCTTTCTTT

v_gene: TRBV6-1
abundance: .
d_gene: .
j_gene: TRBJ2-2
CDR3aa: CASRGLNTGELFF
CDR3nt: TGTGCCAGCAGAGGACTGAACACCGGGGAGCTGTTTTTT

v_gene: TRBV4-2
abundance: .
d_gene: .
j_gene: TRBJ1-5
CDR3aa: CASSQSRRVSQPQHF
CDR3nt: TGTGCCAGCAGCCAATCCAGAAGGGTAAGCCAGCCCCAGCATTTT

v_gene: TRBV6-6
abundance: .
d_gene: .
j_gene: TRBJ1-4
CDR3aa: CASTQGRGGFNEKLFF
CDR3nt: TGTGCCAGCACTCAGGGGAGAGGAGGCTTTAATGAAAAACTGTTTTTT

v_gene: TRBV2
abundance: .
d_gene: .
j_gene: TRBJ1-2
CDR3aa: CASRLGDYGYTF
CDR3nt: TGTGCCAGCAGGCTCGGGGACTATGGCTACACCTTC

v_gene: TRBV14
abundance: .
d_gene: .
j_gene: TRBJ2-7
CDR3aa: CASSQDHPGLWGEQYF
CDR3nt: TGTGCCAGCAGCCAAGATCACCCAGGACTATGGGGCGAGCAGTACTTC

v_gene: TRBV25-1
abundance: .
d_gene: TRBD1
j_gene: TRBJ2-3
CDR3aa: CASSASGGTSTDTQYF
CDR3nt: TGTGCCAGCAGTGCGTCAGGGGGCACGAGCACAGATACGCAGTATTTT

v_gene: TRBV10-2
abundance: .
d_gene: .
j_gene: TRBJ1-1
CDR3aa: CASRQTRVNTEAFF
CDR3nt: TGCGCCAGCAGACAGACACGCGTGAACACTGAAGCTTTCTTT

v_gene: TRBV7-2
abundance: .
d_gene: .
j_gene: TRBJ1-2
CDR3aa: CASSLQTEPLTF
CDR3nt: TGTGCCAGCAGCTTACAAACCGAGCCCTTAACCTTC

v_gene: TRBV5-1
abundance: .
d_gene: .
j_gene: TRBJ2-7
CDR3aa: CASSLNEGSEQYF
CDR3nt: TGCGCCAGCAGCTTGAATGAGGGAAGCGAGCAGTACTTC

v_gene: TRBV5-4
abundance: .
d_gene: .
j_gene: TRBJ2-2
CDR3aa: CASSWGWGSANTGELFF
CDR3nt: TGTGCCAGCAGCTGGGGTTGGGGGAGCGCGAACACCGGGGAGCTGTTTTTT

v_gene: TRBV30
abundance: .
d_gene: TRBD1
j_gene: TRBJ1-1
CDR3aa: CAWRLQGGGTEAFF
CDR3nt: TGTGCCTGGAGGCTTCAGGGGGGCGGAACTGAAGCTTTCTTT

v_gene: TRBV30
abundance: few
d_gene: .
j_gene: TRBJ1-1
CDR3aa: CAWKKGQNTEAFF
CDR3nt: TGTGCCTGGAAGAAAGGACAGAACACTGAAGCTTTCTTT

v_gene: TRBV4-3
abundance: .
d_gene: .
j_gene: TRBJ2-7
CDR3aa: CASSQDNRYYEQYF
CDR3nt: TGCGCCAGCAGCCAAGATAACCGTTATTACGAGCAGTACTTC

v_gene: TRBV11-2
abundance: .
d_gene: TRBD2
j_gene: TRBJ2-5
CDR3aa: CASSPGIAGGQETQYF
CDR3nt: TGTGCCAGCAGCCCCGGGATAGCGGGGGGCCAAGAGACCCAGTACTTC

v_gene: TRBV27
abundance: .
d_gene: .
j_gene: TRBJ2-1
CDR3aa: CASRPLVGLGYNEQFF
CDR3nt: TGTGCCAGCAGACCCCTCGTGGGTCTCGGCTACAATGAGCAGTTCTTC

v_gene: TRBV6-5
abundance: few
d_gene: .
j_gene: TRBJ1-6
CDR3aa: CASSYVRVRNSPLHF
CDR3nt: TGTGCCAGCAGTTACGTAAGGGTGCGTAATTCACCCCTCCACTTT

v_gene: TRBV9
abundance: .
d_gene: .
j_gene: TRBJ2-5
CDR3aa: CASSVDGLKETQYF
CDR3nt: TGTGCCAGCAGCGTAGACGGACTGAAAGAGACCCAGTACTTC

v_gene: TRBV9
abundance: .
d_gene: .
j_gene: TRBJ2-1
CDR3aa: CASSVGSATYNEQFF
CDR3nt: TGTGCCAGCAGCGTAGGATCAGCGACCTACAATGAGCAGTTCTTC

v_gene: TRBV29-1
abundance: .
d_gene: .
j_gene: TRBJ2-3
CDR3aa: CSVDSPGPDRITDTQYF
CDR3nt: TGCAGCGTTGACTCGCCGGGACCAGACAGGATCACAGATACGCAGTATTTT

v_gene: TRBV6-5
abundance: .
d_gene: .
j_gene: TRBJ1-3
CDR3aa: CASSYSAPYSGNTIYF
CDR3nt: TGTGCCAGCAGTTACTCAGCTCCTTACTCTGGAAACACCATATATTTT

v_gene: TRBV5-1
abundance: .
d_gene: TRBD2
j_gene: TRBJ2-7
CDR3aa: CASSSLAGATYEQYF
CDR3nt: TGCGCCAGCAGCTCACTAGCGGGGGCTACCTACGAGCAGTACTTC